The sample holds one count of the clone carrying this TCR beta chain. The antigen remains unidentified. The junction and the germline gene differ at one end; a read error may be behind it. The input was around 500 ng total RNA; TCR beta cDNA was made from it with a constant-region primer. TCR beta libraries came from three nested multiplex PCR rounds using slightly modified ARM-PCR. Investigators reported that the first two PCR rounds, at 10 to 11 cycles each, used TRBV1-TRBV30 forward primers with a C-beta reverse primer. TCRdb independently ran MiXCR on the multiplex PCR reads; one entry per CDR3 protein. Seen here are around 80,000 distinct CDR3 sequences, 69% observed once, and the top ten hold approximately 27%. There are 16 residues in the CDR3. Germline V lookup: CDR1 MNHEY, CDR2 SVGAGI. These data come from a study of tumor-infiltrating lymphocytes in primary liver carcinoma. About the study: The five patients, who were men and women, ranged in age from 30 to 69 years. Tumor stage was T1-T3 N0M0, and tumor size was roughly 4.2 to 10 cm across. The yield of productive TCRbeta reads per sample was roughly 3.5 to 7.13 million and was similar across tissue types.

Whole-study results and caveats: Top-250-clone fractions were significantly higher in tumors than in blood (p = 0.039).

Between roughly 17 and 31 mg of unsorted bulk tissue served as the source from which RNA and DNA were co-extracted. This chain links TRBV6-5 with TRBJ2-2; perhaps TRBD2 as D (6 bases). Sequencing was done on a sample of tumor-adjacent normal liver tissue. The sequence was collected from a man in his forties or fifties with primary liver carcinoma and hepatitis B virus infection. CDR3 sequence (DNA): TGTGTCAGCAGTTACTACGGACGGGAGATCACCGGGGAACTGTTTTTT. Translating gives CVSSYYGREITGELFF.